The clone carrying this T cell receptor beta chain was recorded at least ten times. Trimming cost V 1 base and J 5 bases, with 13 bases left between them. The CDR3 runs 14 residues. Germline lookup yields CDR1 SGDLS and CDR2 YYNGEE. The time point denotes: sample taken at primary tumor resection. The data belong to a study of spatial heterogeneity in lung cancer. For the study at large: Fewer alpha-chain than beta-chain sequences were consistently detected.

MiXCR was run by TCRdb on the 5' RACE reads, yielding one entry per CDR3 protein. The sample holds approximately 44,000 distinct CDR3 sequences; roughly 15% are singletons and the top ten take around 54%. The receptor comes from a male donor with early-stage non-small cell lung cancer. The gene calls are TRBV9 and TRBJ2-7, with a weak D call TRBD2 (5 bases). The sample here was PBMCs, taken at surgery. This CDR3 is CASSVRWEPNEQYF. The CDR3 DNA is TGTGCCAGCAGCGTAAGGTGGGAGCCAAACGAGCAGTACTTC.